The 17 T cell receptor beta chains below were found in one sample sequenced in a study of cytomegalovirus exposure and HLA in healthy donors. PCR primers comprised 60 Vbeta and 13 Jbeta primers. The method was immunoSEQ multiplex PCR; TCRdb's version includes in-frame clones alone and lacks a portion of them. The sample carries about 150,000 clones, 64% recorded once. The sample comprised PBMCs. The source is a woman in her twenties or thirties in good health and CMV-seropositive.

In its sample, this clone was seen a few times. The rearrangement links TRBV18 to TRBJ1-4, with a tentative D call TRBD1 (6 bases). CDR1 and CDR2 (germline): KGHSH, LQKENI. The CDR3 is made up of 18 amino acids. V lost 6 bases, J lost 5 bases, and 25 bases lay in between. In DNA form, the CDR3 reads TGTGCCAGCTCCCCGACCAGCCTAGTACAGGGTGCGAATGAAAAACTGTTTTTT. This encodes CASSPTSLVQGANEKLFF.

CDR3 in DNA: TGTGCCAGCAGCTCTAGCGGGAGTGCGTCCTACGAGCAGTACTTC. Protein sequence: CASSSSGSASYEQYF. The J gene is TRBJ2-7, the V gene TRBV7-6, with 10 nucleotides matching TRBD2. The V segment lost 4 bases and the J segment 1 base; nucleotides outside the gene matches: 4. The germline CDR1 and CDR2 sequences are SGHVS and FNYEAQ. The CDR3 length is 15 residues.

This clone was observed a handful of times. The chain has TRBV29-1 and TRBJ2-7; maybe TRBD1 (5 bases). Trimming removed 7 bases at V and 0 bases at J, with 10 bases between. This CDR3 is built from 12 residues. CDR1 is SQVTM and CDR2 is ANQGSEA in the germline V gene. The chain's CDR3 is CSGTLDSYEQYF. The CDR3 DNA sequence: TGCAGCGGGACACTTGACTCCTACGAGCAGTACTTC.

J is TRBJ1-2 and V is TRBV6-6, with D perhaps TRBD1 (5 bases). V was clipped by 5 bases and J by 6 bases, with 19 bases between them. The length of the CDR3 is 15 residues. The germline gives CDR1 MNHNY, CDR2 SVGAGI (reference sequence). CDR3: CASSPSPGGPHGYTF. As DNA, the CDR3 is TGTGCCAGCAGTCCCTCCCCGGGGGGTCCCCATGGCTACACCTTC.

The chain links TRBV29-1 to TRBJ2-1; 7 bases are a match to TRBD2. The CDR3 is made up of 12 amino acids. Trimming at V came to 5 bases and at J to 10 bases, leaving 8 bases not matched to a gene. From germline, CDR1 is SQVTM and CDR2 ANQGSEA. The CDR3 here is CSVRGGFQEQFF. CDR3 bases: TGCAGCGTTCGGGGAGGGTTTCAAGAGCAGTTCTTC.

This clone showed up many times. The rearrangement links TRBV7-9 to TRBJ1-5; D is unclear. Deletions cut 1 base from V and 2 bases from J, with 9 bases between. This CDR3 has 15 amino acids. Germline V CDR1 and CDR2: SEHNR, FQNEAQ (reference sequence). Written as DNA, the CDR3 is TGTGCCAGCAGCTTAGTTGGGGAGGGCAATCAGCCCCAGCATTTT. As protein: CASSLVGEGNQPQHF.

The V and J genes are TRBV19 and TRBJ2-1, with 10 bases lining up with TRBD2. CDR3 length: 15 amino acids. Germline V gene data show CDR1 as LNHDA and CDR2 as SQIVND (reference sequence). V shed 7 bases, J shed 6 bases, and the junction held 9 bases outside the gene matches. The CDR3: CASKEGAGGGNEQFF. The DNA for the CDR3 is TGTGCCAGTAAAGAGGGAGCGGGAGGGGGCAATGAGCAGTTCTTC.

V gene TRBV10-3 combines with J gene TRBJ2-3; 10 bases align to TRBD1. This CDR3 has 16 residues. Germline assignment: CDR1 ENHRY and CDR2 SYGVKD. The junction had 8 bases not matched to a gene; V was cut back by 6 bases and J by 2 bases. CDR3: CAISGTGVRLTDTQYF. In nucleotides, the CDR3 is TGTGCCATCAGCGGGACAGGGGTTCGACTCACAGATACGCAGTATTTT.

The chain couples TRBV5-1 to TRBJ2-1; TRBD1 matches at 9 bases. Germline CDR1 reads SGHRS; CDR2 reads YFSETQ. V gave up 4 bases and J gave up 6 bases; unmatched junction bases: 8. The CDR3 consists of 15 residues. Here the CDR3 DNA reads TGCGCCAGCAGCCTGGGGGACAGGGCTCGCAATGAGCAGTTCTTC. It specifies CASSLGDRARNEQFF.

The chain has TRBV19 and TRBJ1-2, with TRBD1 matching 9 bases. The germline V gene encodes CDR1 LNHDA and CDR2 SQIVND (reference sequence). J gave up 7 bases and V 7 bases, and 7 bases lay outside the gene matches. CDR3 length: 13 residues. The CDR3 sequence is CASKEGQGLGYTF. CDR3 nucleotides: TGTGCCAGTAAGGAGGGACAGGGACTTGGCTACACCTTC.

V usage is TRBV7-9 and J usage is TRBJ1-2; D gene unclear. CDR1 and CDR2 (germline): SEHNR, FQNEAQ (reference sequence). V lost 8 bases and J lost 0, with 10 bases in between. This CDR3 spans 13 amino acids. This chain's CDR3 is CASGKSANYGYTF. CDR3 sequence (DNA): TGTGCCAGCGGTAAATCAGCTAACTATGGCTACACCTTC.

CDR3 protein: CASSESGRGGTNEKLFF. In DNA, the CDR3 is TGCGCCAGCAGTGAGTCAGGCAGAGGGGGAACTAATGAAAAACTGTTTTTT. The J gene is TRBJ1-4, the V gene TRBV10-2; perhaps TRBD1 as D (6 bases). V dropped 0 bases and J dropped 1 base, with 12 bases sitting between them. Germline V gene lookup returns CDR1 WSHSY and CDR2 SAAADI. This CDR3 comprises 17 residues.

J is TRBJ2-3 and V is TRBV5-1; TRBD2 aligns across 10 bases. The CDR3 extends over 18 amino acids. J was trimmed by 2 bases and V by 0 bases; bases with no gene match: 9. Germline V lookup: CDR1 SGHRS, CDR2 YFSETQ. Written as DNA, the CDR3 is TGCGCCAGCAGCTTGGCCTTCAGGACTAGCGGATACACAGATACGCAGTATTTT. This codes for CASSLAFRTSGYTDTQYF. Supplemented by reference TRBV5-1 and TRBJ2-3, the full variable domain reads KAGVTQTPRYLIKTRGQQVTLSCSPISGHRSVSWYQQTPGQGLQFLFEYFSETQRNKGNFPGRFSGRQFSNSRSEMNVSTLELGDSALYLCASSLAFRTSGYTDTQYFGPGTRLTVL.

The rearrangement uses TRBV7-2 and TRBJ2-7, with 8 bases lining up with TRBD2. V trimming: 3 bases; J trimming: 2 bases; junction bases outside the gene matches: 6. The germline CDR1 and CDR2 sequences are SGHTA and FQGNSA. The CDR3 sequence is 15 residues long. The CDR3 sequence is CASSFRGGQAYEQYF. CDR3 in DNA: TGTGCCAGCAGCTTTCGGGGGGGCCAGGCCTACGAGCAGTACTTC.

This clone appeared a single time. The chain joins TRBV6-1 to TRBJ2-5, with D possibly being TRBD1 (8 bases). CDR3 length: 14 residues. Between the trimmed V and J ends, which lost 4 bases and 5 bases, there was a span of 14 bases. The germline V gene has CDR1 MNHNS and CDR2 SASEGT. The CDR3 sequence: CASSVRGRGETQYF. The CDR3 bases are TGTGCCAGCAGTGTCAGGGGGCGGGGGGAGACCCAGTACTTC.

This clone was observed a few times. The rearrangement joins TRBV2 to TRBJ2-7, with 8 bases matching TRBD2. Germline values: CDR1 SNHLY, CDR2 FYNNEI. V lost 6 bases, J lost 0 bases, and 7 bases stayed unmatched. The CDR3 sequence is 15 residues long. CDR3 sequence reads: CASRELLAASYEQYF. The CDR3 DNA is TGTGCCAGCAGAGAACTACTAGCGGCCTCCTACGAGCAGTACTTC. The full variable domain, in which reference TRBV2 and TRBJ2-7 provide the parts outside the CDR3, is EPEVTQTPSHQVTQMGQEVILRCVPISNHLYFYWYRQILGQKVEFLVSFYNNEISEKSEIFDDQFSVERPDGSNFTLKIRSTKLEDSAMYFCASRELLAASYEQYFGPGTRLTVT.

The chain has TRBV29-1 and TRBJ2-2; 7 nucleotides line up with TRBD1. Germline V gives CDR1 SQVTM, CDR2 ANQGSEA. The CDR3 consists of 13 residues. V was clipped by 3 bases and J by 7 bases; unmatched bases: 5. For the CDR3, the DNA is TGCAGCGTTGAGTACAGGGGTGTCGGGGAGCTGTTTTTT. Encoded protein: CSVEYRGVGELFF.